This T cell receptor (beta chain) originates from a study of blood T cells in healthy people across ages. A J-beta primer mix and a sample-barcoded 5' primer were used in a second PCR of roughly 6 to 11 cycles. MiXCR was run by TCRdb on the 5' RACE reads, yielding one entry per CDR3 protein. The sample has hundreds of thousands of distinct CDR3 sequences, approximately 25% seen once; the top ten hold approximately 10%. CDR3 length: 13 residues. V shed 6 bases and J shed 1 base, with 8 bases lying between them. Worth noting for this clonotype: This may be a read error: a much more frequent sequence differs by one nucleotide.

These data were likewise used in another study, on T cells of mothers and their children.

Sequenced sample: blood. The source is a boy between 10 and 17 years old in good health. The chain employs TRBV12-3 or TRBV12-4 and TRBJ2-3; D is unresolved. CDR3 in amino acids: CASSRKRTDTQYF. The CDR3 region has the DNA TGTGCCAGCAGCCGAAAGCGCACAGATACGCAGTATTTT.